This TCR beta chain was sequenced for a study of cytomegalovirus exposure and HLA in healthy donors. Trimming removed 1 base at V and 6 bases at J, with 11 bases between. Germline CDR1 reads SGDLS; CDR2 reads YYNGEE. The length of the CDR3 is 14 residues. PCR employed 60 Vbeta and 13 Jbeta primers. Profiling relied on immunoSEQ multiplex PCR, and the TCRdb table lists in-frame clones only, not all of them. The sample records 200,000 to 250,000 clones, about 81% being singletons. Source material: PBMCs. This TCR was sampled from a woman between 40 and 55 years old in good health and CMV-seropositive. The V gene is TRBV9, the J gene TRBJ2-1; D is possibly TRBD2 (6 bases). CDR3 bases: TGTGCCAGCAGCGTACCCGTTAGCGGCAATGAGCAGTTCTTC. Translation gives CASSVPVSGNEQFF.